This T cell receptor beta chain was documented in a study of CD8+CD57+ T cells in acquired aplastic anemia. Study-wide background: Sorting CD4+ and CD8+ cells gave DNA averaging approximately 3 ug. General study results and limits: Overlap between patients and controls comprised about 30 CD8+ CDR3 sequences. A significant difference in CD8+ Simpson's diversity between patients and controls was not found.

Genomic DNA provided the template from which TCR beta VDJ and CDR3 profiles were obtained. TCRdb redid the calling of the reads with MiXCR, one entry per CDR3 protein. The sample consists of roughly 200,000 distinct CDR3 sequences, approximately 57% of them appearing once. This clonotype was found a few times. The antigen remains undetermined. The length of the CDR3 is 14 residues. The V and J ends lost 7 bases and 2 bases respectively, with 12 bases between them. Looked up from germline, CDR1 is ENHRY and CDR2 is SYGVKD. The source of this sequence is a human donor in good health. The chain couples TRBV10-3 to TRBJ1-3; D is unclear. The sample consisted of sorted CD4+, CD8+, or CD8+CD57+ T cells (not recorded which) from PBMCs. CDR3 amino acids: CAITRRPTGNTIYF. The CDR3 DNA is TGTGCCATCACCCGTAGACCGACTGGAAACACCATATATTTT.